This TCR beta chain originates from a study of cytomegalovirus exposure and HLA in healthy donors. General study points: Associated with HLA alleles at 0.05 false discovery rate in a later analysis were about 17,000 TCR beta sequences. In a later analysis, the majority of CMV-associated beta chains seemingly showed HLA restriction. The investigators catalogued 150 to 200 TCR beta chains as cytomegalovirus-associated. An analysis was carried out at a later point. It showed that HLA-associated TCR beta chains were more clonally expanded than equally common non-associated chains.

To note about this clone: Its specificity is not known.

The PCR contained 60 Vbeta and 13 Jbeta primers. Clones were sequenced by immunoSEQ multiplex PCR, and TCRdb holds only the in-frame ones, with some missing. This table has some 150,000 clones, over 80% appearing once. The CDR3 runs 13 residues. CDR1 is SGHRS and CDR2 is YFSETQ in the germline V gene. The J segment lost 5 bases and the V segment lost 6 bases, leaving 2 bases of the junction unmatched. This sequence originates from a woman younger than 30 in good health and CMV-seronegative. The V and J genes are TRBV5-1 and TRBJ1-6; 7 positions agree with TRBD1. The specimen sequenced was PBMCs. CDR3 residues: CASTQGDNSPLHF. CDR3 bases: TGCGCCAGCACCCAGGGGGATAATTCACCCCTCCACTTT.